Listed below are T cell receptor beta chains from one sample, sequenced in a study of metastatic and nonmetastatic thyroid tumors. MiXCR re-clonotyped the PCR reads for TCRdb. This table has roughly 24,000 clones, 20% to 25% appearing once. Sequencing used blood. Every receptor here comes from a male donor with papillary thyroid cancer or a benign thyroid nodule (not recorded which). Some clones in this sample may be carry-over from other donors' samples. CDR3s include the opening cysteine and the closing phenylalanine or tryptophan. The order of the fields is D gene, clone size, V gene, J gene, CDR3 protein, CDR3 DNA. A D gene is named only where the DNA matches it firmly. Clone size is not always given. Where it is, it says once, few, many or a class for expanded clones.

d_gene: TRBD2
abundance: medium-sized
v_gene: TRBV20-1
j_gene: TRBJ2-7
CDR3aa: CSAHSGLAGVSYEQYF
CDR3nt: TGCAGTGCTCACTCAGGACTAGCGGGAGTTTCCTACGAGCAGTACTTC

d_gene: NA
abundance: many
v_gene: TRBV18
j_gene: TRBJ1-4
CDR3aa: CASSPLLDGGNEKLFF
CDR3nt: TGTGCCAGCTCACCACTTCTCGACGGCGGAAATGAAAAACTGTTTTTT

d_gene: TRBD1
abundance: NA
v_gene: TRBV5-1
j_gene: TRBJ1-2
CDR3aa: CASSPEQGINYGYTF
CDR3nt: TGCGCCAGCAGCCCGGAACAGGGGATTAACTATGGCTACACCTTC

d_gene: NA
abundance: medium-sized
v_gene: TRBV12-3/TRBV12-4
j_gene: TRBJ1-6
CDR3aa: CASSLREYNSPLHF
CDR3nt: TGTGCCAGCAGTTTGAGGGAGTATAATTCACCCCTCCACTTT

d_gene: NA
abundance: NA
v_gene: TRBV6-1
j_gene: TRBJ2-7
CDR3aa: CASSPGGSSYEQYF
CDR3nt: TGTGCCAGCAGTCCAGGGGGGAGCTCCTACGAGCAGTACTTC

d_gene: TRBD1
abundance: many
v_gene: TRBV20-1
j_gene: TRBJ1-1
CDR3aa: CSVKTGKSDTEAFF
CDR3nt: TGCAGTGTTAAGACAGGGAAGAGTGACACTGAAGCTTTCTTT

d_gene: NA
abundance: medium-sized
v_gene: TRBV19
j_gene: TRBJ1-2
CDR3aa: CASGTGTPTYGYTF
CDR3nt: TGTGCCAGTGGTACAGGGACCCCCACTTATGGCTACACCTTC

d_gene: TRBD1
abundance: NA
v_gene: TRBV2
j_gene: TRBJ2-7
CDR3aa: CASLSGGAMGEQYF
CDR3nt: TGTGCCAGCCTTTCAGGGGGCGCAATGGGCGAGCAGTACTTC

d_gene: NA
abundance: few
v_gene: TRBV6-1
j_gene: TRBJ1-6
CDR3aa: CASMGNSPLHF
CDR3nt: TGTGCCAGCATGGGGAATTCACCCCTCCACTTT

d_gene: TRBD1
abundance: many
v_gene: TRBV27
j_gene: TRBJ1-5
CDR3aa: CASRPDRGVQPQHF
CDR3nt: TGTGCCAGCAGACCCGACAGGGGGGTACAGCCCCAGCATTTT

d_gene: TRBD2
abundance: few
v_gene: TRBV6-2/TRBV6-3
j_gene: TRBJ2-1
CDR3aa: CAISYGGRAVNQQFF
CDR3nt: TGTGCCATCAGTTACGGCGGGAGGGCCGTGAATCAGCAGTTCTTC

d_gene: NA
abundance: NA
v_gene: TRBV4-1
j_gene: TRBJ1-6
CDR3aa: CASSQEAGRSSPLHF
CDR3nt: TGCGCCAGCAGCCAAGAGGCAGGTCGGAGCTCACCCCTCCACTTT

d_gene: NA
abundance: NA
v_gene: TRBV12-3/TRBV12-4
j_gene: TRBJ2-7
CDR3aa: CASSFTGTHEQYF
CDR3nt: TGTGCCAGCAGTTTCACAGGGACCCACGAGCAGTACTTC

d_gene: NA
abundance: many
v_gene: TRBV2
j_gene: TRBJ2-3
CDR3aa: CASSSPLAAPRRTQYF
CDR3nt: TGTGCCAGCAGTTCACCCTTAGCGGCACCTCGTCGTACGCAGTATTTT

d_gene: TRBD2
abundance: NA
v_gene: TRBV19
j_gene: TRBJ2-3
CDR3aa: CASSKQVGAGGSTDTQYF
CDR3nt: TGTGCCAGTAGTAAACAGGTGGGAGCGGGAGGAAGCACAGATACGCAGTATTTT

d_gene: NA
abundance: many
v_gene: TRBV2
j_gene: TRBJ1-1
CDR3aa: CASSEVENTEAFF
CDR3nt: TGTGCCAGCAGTGAAGTGGAGAACACTGAAGCTTTCTTT

d_gene: TRBD2
abundance: many
v_gene: TRBV13
j_gene: TRBJ2-2
CDR3aa: CASSAGLAPNTGELFF
CDR3nt: TGTGCCAGCAGCGCAGGACTAGCGCCGAACACCGGGGAGCTGTTTTTT

d_gene: TRBD2
abundance: many
v_gene: TRBV9
j_gene: TRBJ2-5
CDR3aa: CASSRTSGETQYF
CDR3nt: TGTGCCAGCAGCCGGACTAGCGGGGAGACCCAGTACTTC

d_gene: NA
abundance: NA
v_gene: TRBV19
j_gene: TRBJ1-1
CDR3aa: CASSIDLAMNTEAFF
CDR3nt: TGTGCCAGTAGTATAGATTTAGCCATGAACACTGAAGCTTTCTTT

d_gene: NA
abundance: NA
v_gene: TRBV28
j_gene: TRBJ2-7
CDR3aa: CASSFGHPYEQYF
CDR3nt: TGTGCCAGCAGTTTTGGACACCCCTACGAGCAGTACTTC